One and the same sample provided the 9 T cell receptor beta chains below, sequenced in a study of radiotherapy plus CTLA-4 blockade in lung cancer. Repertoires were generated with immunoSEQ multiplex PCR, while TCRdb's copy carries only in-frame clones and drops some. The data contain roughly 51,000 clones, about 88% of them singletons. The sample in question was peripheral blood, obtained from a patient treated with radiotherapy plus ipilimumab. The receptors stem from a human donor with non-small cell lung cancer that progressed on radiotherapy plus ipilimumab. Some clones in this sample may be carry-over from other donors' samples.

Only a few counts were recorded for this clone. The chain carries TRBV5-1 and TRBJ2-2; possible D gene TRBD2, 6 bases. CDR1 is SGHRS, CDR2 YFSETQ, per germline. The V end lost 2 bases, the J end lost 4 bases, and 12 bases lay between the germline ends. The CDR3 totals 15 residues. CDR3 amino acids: CASSFVEGGTGELFF. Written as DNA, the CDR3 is TGCGCCAGCAGCTTCGTAGAGGGAGGCACCGGGGAGCTGTTTTTT.

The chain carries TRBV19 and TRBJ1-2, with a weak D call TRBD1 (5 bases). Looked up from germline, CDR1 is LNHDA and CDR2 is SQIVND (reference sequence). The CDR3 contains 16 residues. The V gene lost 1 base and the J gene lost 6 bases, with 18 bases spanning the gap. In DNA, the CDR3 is TGTGCCAGTAGTATAGGGGCAGGGAGGGAGCGCGATGGCTACACCTTC. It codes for CASSIGAGRERDGYTF.

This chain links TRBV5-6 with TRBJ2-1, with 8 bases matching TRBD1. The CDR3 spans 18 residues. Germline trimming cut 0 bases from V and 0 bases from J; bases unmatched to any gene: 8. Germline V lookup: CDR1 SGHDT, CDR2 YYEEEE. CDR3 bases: TGTGCCAGCAGCTTGGGGCAGGGGGCCGCAATCTCCTACAATGAGCAGTTCTTC. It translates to CASSLGQGAAISYNEQFF.

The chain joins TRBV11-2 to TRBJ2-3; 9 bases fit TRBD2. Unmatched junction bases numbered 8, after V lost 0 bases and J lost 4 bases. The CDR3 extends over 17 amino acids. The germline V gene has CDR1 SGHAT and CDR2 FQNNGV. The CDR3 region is CASSLDPPAGGSDTQYF. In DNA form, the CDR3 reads TGTGCCAGCAGCTTAGATCCCCCAGCGGGAGGTTCAGATACGCAGTATTTT.

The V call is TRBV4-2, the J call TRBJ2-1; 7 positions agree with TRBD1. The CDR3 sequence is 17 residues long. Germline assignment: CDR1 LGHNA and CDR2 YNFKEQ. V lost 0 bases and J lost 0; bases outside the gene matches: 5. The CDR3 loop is CASSQDGNRGSYNEQFF. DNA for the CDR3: TGTGCCAGCAGCCAAGACGGGAACAGGGGCTCCTACAATGAGCAGTTCTTC.

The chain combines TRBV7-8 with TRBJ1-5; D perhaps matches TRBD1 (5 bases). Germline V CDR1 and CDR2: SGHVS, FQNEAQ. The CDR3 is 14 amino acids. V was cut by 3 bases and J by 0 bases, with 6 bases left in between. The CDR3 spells CASSLTDSNQPQHF. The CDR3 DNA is TGTGCCAGCAGCTTGACAGATAGCAATCAGCCCCAGCATTTT. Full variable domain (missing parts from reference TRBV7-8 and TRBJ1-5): GAGVSQSPRYKVAKRGQDVALRCDPISGHVSLFWYQQALGQGPEFLTYFQNEAQLDKSGLPSDRFFAERPEGSVSTLKIQRTQQEDSAVYLCASSLTDSNQPQHFGDGTRLSIL.

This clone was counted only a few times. The DNA for the CDR3 is TGCGCCAGCAGACAAGACAGGCTTAATAATGAAAAACTGTTTTTT. Its translation is CASRQDRLNNEKLFF. The chain is built from TRBV5-1 and TRBJ1-4; TRBD1 is a possible D gene (6 bases). CDR1 is SGHRS and CDR2 is YFSETQ in the germline V gene. The V gene lost 5 bases and the J gene lost 4 bases, with 15 bases spanning the gap. The CDR3 consists of 15 residues.

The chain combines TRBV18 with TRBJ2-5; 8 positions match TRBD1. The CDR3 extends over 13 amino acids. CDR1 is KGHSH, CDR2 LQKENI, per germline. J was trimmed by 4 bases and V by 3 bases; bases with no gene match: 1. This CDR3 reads CASSPGQGETQYF. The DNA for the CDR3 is TGTGCCAGCTCACCCGGACAGGGAGAGACCCAGTACTTC.

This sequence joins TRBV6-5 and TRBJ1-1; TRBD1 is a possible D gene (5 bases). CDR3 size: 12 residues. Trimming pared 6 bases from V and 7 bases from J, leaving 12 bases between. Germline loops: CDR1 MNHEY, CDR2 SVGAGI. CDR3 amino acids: CASSRPGNEAFF. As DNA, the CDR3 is TGTGCCAGCAGCCGCCCAGGGAATGAAGCTTTCTTT.